Listed here are 32 T cell receptor beta chains from one sample, sequenced in a study of post-analysis software for immune sequencing data. Study-level points and caveats: Higher frequency in patients than in controls was seen for roughly five TRBV segments, with TRBV5-6, TRBV5-1 and TRBV20-1 among them.

TCR beta cDNA libraries included unique molecular identifiers. TCRdb fed the PCR reads into MiXCR, producing one record per CDR3 protein. The sample contains about 540,000 distinct CDR3 sequences, around a third of which appear only once. Their cognate antigens are unknown. Sequencing was carried out using blood. The receptors here all came from a girl between 2 and 17 years old with multiple sclerosis.

The V and J genes are TRBV3-1 and TRBJ2-3; 12 positions agree with TRBD2. The CDR3 has 15 residues. V lost 3 bases, J lost 4 bases, and 2 bases stayed unmatched. Germline assignment: CDR1 LGHDT and CDR2 YNNKEL (reference sequence). The DNA for the CDR3 is TGTGCCAGCAGCCATCTAGCGGGGGGGGCAGATACGCAGTATTTT. Translated: CASSHLAGGADTQYF.

The chain is built from TRBV13 and TRBJ1-2; D uncertain. This CDR3 comprises 15 residues. Per germline, CDR1 PRHDT and CDR2 FYEKMQ (reference sequence). Deletions cut 0 bases from V and 4 bases from J, with 12 bases between. The CDR3 protein is CASSLGRNKVYGYTF. CDR3 nucleotide sequence: TGTGCCAGCAGCTTAGGCCGAAATAAGGTCTATGGCTACACCTTC.

The rearrangement uses TRBV7-6 and TRBJ1-1, with D perhaps matching TRBD1 (5 bases). V lost 5 bases to trimming and J lost 3 bases, with 19 bases between them. This CDR3 has 16 residues. CDR1 and CDR2 (germline): SGHVS, FNYEAQ. The CDR3 bases are TGTGCCAGCAGCCTCACTTACGGGGCCAAGGACACTGAAGCTTTCTTT. It translates to CASSLTYGAKDTEAFF.

The V gene is TRBV5-1, the J gene TRBJ1-2; D unresolved. With 4 bases removed from V and 2 bases from J, the gap between germline ends came to 15 bases. This CDR3 comprises 15 residues. The germline CDR1 and CDR2 sequences are SGHRS and YFSETQ. CDR3 nucleotides: TGCGCCAGCAGCCCGGGGTCGAATCGGAACTATGGCTACACCTTC. Protein sequence: CASSPGSNRNYGYTF. Full variable domain (outside the CDR3, taken from reference TRBV5-1 and TRBJ1-2): KAGVTQTPRYLIKTRGQQVTLSCSPISGHRSVSWYQQTPGQGLQFLFEYFSETQRNKGNFPGRFSGRQFSNSRSEMNVSTLELGDSALYLCASSPGSNRNYGYTFGSGTRLTVV.

This sequence joins TRBV10-3 and TRBJ2-5; 11 bases are shared with TRBD2. Looked up from germline, CDR1 is ENHRY and CDR2 is SYGVKD. The length of the CDR3 is 18 residues. The V and J ends lost 4 bases and 2 bases, in that order; junction bases with no gene match: 12. Here the CDR3 reads CAISGGRLAGYNQETQYF. The DNA for the CDR3 is TGTGCCATCAGTGGGGGTAGACTAGCGGGGTACAATCAAGAGACCCAGTACTTC.

This clonotype was detected only a few times. The chain combines TRBV9 with TRBJ1-1; 7 bases line up with TRBD1. The CDR3 covers 15 residues. The V and J ends lost 4 bases and 1 base, in that order; junction bases with no gene match: 7. Germline loops: CDR1 SGDLS, CDR2 YYNGEE. The CDR3 here is CASSPRWTGNTEAFF. The CDR3 nucleotides read TGTGCCAGCAGCCCCCGATGGACAGGGAACACTGAAGCTTTCTTT.

The chain has TRBV5-8 and TRBJ1-5, with D perhaps TRBD1 (5 bases). Looked up from germline, CDR1 is SGHTS and CDR2 is YDEGEE. There are 14 residues in the CDR3. Trimming took off 2 bases at V and 2 bases at J, with 8 bases between the two ends. CDR3 region: CASSFRDGNQPQHF. Written as DNA, the CDR3 is TGTGCCAGCAGCTTCAGGGATGGCAATCAGCCCCAGCATTTT.

This clonotype was picked up a small number of times. This sequence joins TRBV3-1 and TRBJ2-4; 8 nucleotides align to TRBD1. The CDR3 is 17 amino acids. In germline, CDR1 is LGHDT, CDR2 YNNKEL (reference sequence). The V and J ends lost 0 bases and 0 bases, in that order; junction bases with no gene match: 4. CDR3 bases: TGTGCCAGCAGCCAAGAAGGGACAGGCCTAGCCAAAAACATTCAGTACTTC. Encoded protein: CASSQEGTGLAKNIQYF.

This clonotype has just a few counts. A much larger clone differs by one base, so this may be a read error. The chain links TRBV12-3 or TRBV12-4 to TRBJ1-2, with D perhaps matching TRBD1 (5 bases). The germline V and J ends were trimmed by 4 bases and 8 bases, with 14 bases remaining between them. This CDR3 region has 13 residues. CDR3 sequence reads: CASSSGPGWGYTF. Written as DNA, the CDR3 is TGTGCCAGCAGTTCGGGGCCCGGGTGGGGCTACACCTTC.

This clonotype was counted only a few times. This chain connects TRBV7-2 to TRBJ2-2; 10 bases map to TRBD2. The CDR3 runs to 16 residues. CDR1 is SGHTA and CDR2 is FQGNSA in the germline V gene. The J segment lost 3 bases and the V segment lost 5 bases, leaving 6 bases of the junction unmatched. The CDR3 protein is CASSSLAGVYTGELFF. In nucleotides, the CDR3 is TGTGCCAGCAGCAGCCTAGCGGGGGTGTACACCGGGGAGCTGTTTTTT.

V gene TRBV20-1 combines with J gene TRBJ1-6; D gene uncertain. The CDR3 is 13 amino acids. Trimming stripped 1 base from V and 6 bases from J, with 7 bases between. Per the germline V gene, CDR1 is DFQATT and CDR2 is SNEGSKA (reference sequence). The CDR3 region has the DNA TGCAGTGCTAGAGCACAGCTTAATTCACCCCTCCACTTT. Its translation: CSARAQLNSPLHF.

The chain uses TRBV5-1 and TRBJ2-5; D remains unclear. This CDR3 is built from 16 residues. V lost 5 bases and J 1 base, leaving 18 bases between the germline ends. Per the germline V gene, CDR1 is SGHRS and CDR2 is YFSETQ. The CDR3 sequence is CASSAIPRGSQETQYF. The CDR3 DNA sequence: TGCGCCAGCAGTGCCATCCCCAGAGGAAGCCAAGAGACCCAGTACTTC. Filled out from reference TRBV5-1 and TRBJ2-5, the complete variable domain reads KAGVTQTPRYLIKTRGQQVTLSCSPISGHRSVSWYQQTPGQGLQFLFEYFSETQRNKGNFPGRFSGRQFSNSRSEMNVSTLELGDSALYLCASSAIPRGSQETQYFGPGTRLLVL.

The V and J genes are TRBV7-6 and TRBJ2-1, with 8 bases matching TRBD2. V was clipped by 1 base and J by 5 bases; unmatched bases: 4. CDR3 length: 15 amino acids. Germline-derived CDR1 and CDR2 are SGHVS and FNYEAQ. CDR3 sequence: CASSLVAGSNNEQFF. The CDR3, as DNA: TGTGCCAGCAGCTTAGTAGCGGGGTCCAACAATGAGCAGTTCTTC.

This clonotype was picked up a small number of times. The DNA for the CDR3 is TGCAGTGCCCCCCGGGACAGGGTGCATGAGACCCAGTACTTC. Translated: CSAPRDRVHETQYF. This chain joins TRBV20-1 and TRBJ2-5, with 9 bases aligning to TRBD1. Germline CDR1 reads DFQATT; CDR2 reads SNEGSKA (reference sequence). This CDR3 has 14 residues. Unmatched junction bases numbered 10, after V lost 6 bases and J lost 5 bases.

This chain uses TRBV12-3 or TRBV12-4 with TRBJ1-1; D remains ambiguous. This CDR3 contains 11 residues. Trimming took off 5 bases at V and 11 bases at J, with 12 bases between the two ends. CDR3 residues: CASSPTGSAFF. CDR3 sequence (DNA): TGTGCCAGCAGTCCGACCGGATCGGCTTTCTTT.

This clonotype was seen more than once but under ten times. The genes are TRBV27 and TRBJ1-5, with unresolved D. Trimming took 3 bases from V and 2 from J, leaving 11 bases between them. The CDR3 spans 15 residues. Germline values: CDR1 MNHEY, CDR2 SMNVEV (reference sequence). Here the CDR3 DNA reads TGTGCCAGCAGTTTCGTACCGGTGGGCAATCAGCCCCAGCATTTT. This codes for CASSFVPVGNQPQHF.

About this clonotype: The conserved final phenylalanine or tryptophan is absent from the CDR3, which likely points to a read error. The chain carries TRBV7-6 and TRBJ2-7; D gene unclear. The germline V gene encodes CDR1 SGHVS and CDR2 FNYEAQ. Trimming pared 0 bases from V and 0 bases from J, leaving 6 bases between. CDR3 length: 14 amino acids. The chain's CDR3 is CASSLAGSSYEQYC. Written as DNA, the CDR3 is TGTGCCAGCAGCTTAGCCGGCAGCTCCTACGAGCAGTACTGC.

The sample holds a few counts of this clonotype. This chain links TRBV7-8 with TRBJ2-3; TRBD2 aligns across 9 bases. The CDR3 is 17 amino acids. The junction had 14 bases not matched to a gene; V was cut back by 5 bases and J by 5 bases. Germline CDR1 and CDR2: SGHVS and FQNEAQ. The CDR3 DNA reads as TGTGCCAGCAGCCAAACAATGGGACTAGCCCAAGGAGATACGCAGTATTTT. Encoded protein: CASSQTMGLAQGDTQYF.

This clonotype was found a few times. The chain employs TRBV2 and TRBJ2-3; TRBD2 matches at 7 bases. Germline V CDR1 and CDR2: SNHLY, FYNNEI. This CDR3 has 15 amino acids. V shed 7 bases and J 4 bases; nucleotides not matched to a gene: 11. The chain's CDR3 is CASKGGGTYPDTQYF. CDR3 DNA sequence: TGTGCCAGCAAAGGCGGGGGAACCTACCCAGATACGCAGTATTTT.

The chain carries TRBV21-1 and TRBJ2-1. TRBV21-1 is a documented pseudogene. The CDR3 contains 16 residues. CDR3 region: CASSKGELFSSHEQFF. The CDR3 coding sequence is TGTGCCAGCAGCAAAGGGGAACTCTTCTCTTCCCATGAGCAGTTCTTC.

The J gene is TRBJ2-3, the V gene TRBV24-1, with D perhaps TRBD2 (6 bases). CDR1 and CDR2 from the germline V gene are KGHDR and SFDVKD. The CDR3 contains 15 residues. V lost 1 base, J lost 4 bases, and 11 bases lay in between. The CDR3 here is CATSDFAGLSDTQYF. In nucleotides, the CDR3 is TGTGCCACCAGTGATTTCGCGGGGCTGTCAGATACGCAGTATTTT.

The chain links TRBV5-1 to TRBJ2-5; TRBD1 matches at 7 bases. CDR3 size: 15 residues. Germline V gene sequence: CDR1 SGHRS, CDR2 YFSETQ. Losses at the gene ends were 0 bases for V and 4 bases for J; bases not matched to a gene: 6. The CDR3 DNA follows: TGCGCCAGCAGCTTGGACAGGGGAGTCGGAGAGACCCAGTACTTC. It translates to CASSLDRGVGETQYF. Full variable domain (missing parts from reference TRBV5-1 and TRBJ2-5): KAGVTQTPRYLIKTRGQQVTLSCSPISGHRSVSWYQQTPGQGLQFLFEYFSETQRNKGNFPGRFSGRQFSNSRSEMNVSTLELGDSALYLCASSLDRGVGETQYFGPGTRLLVL.

The rearrangement links TRBV20-1 to TRBJ1-2, with D hard to call. V lost 1 base to trimming and J lost 8 bases, with 8 bases between them. The germline CDR1 and CDR2 sequences are DFQATT and SNEGSKA (reference sequence). This CDR3 contains 11 residues. CDR3 region: CSARVGSGYTF. In DNA, the CDR3 is TGCAGTGCTAGAGTGGGCAGCGGCTACACCTTC.

The V gene is TRBV18, the J gene TRBJ2-7; TRBD2 agrees at 13 bases. The V gene end was trimmed by 5 bases and the J gene end by 3 bases; junction bases not matched to a gene: 10. The CDR3 has 17 residues. In germline, CDR1 is KGHSH, CDR2 LQKENI. The CDR3 sequence is CASSRLAGGQRFYEQYF. Written as DNA, the CDR3 is TGTGCCAGCTCAAGACTAGCGGGGGGTCAACGATTCTACGAGCAGTACTTC.

This clonotype was seen a few times. CDR3 sequence reads: CSARDTVGGAGTDTQYF. In DNA form, the CDR3 reads TGCAGTGCTAGAGATACGGTGGGGGGCGCCGGGACAGATACGCAGTATTTT. J is TRBJ2-3 and V is TRBV20-1; the D gene could be TRBD1 or TRBD2 (6 bases each). This CDR3 is 17 amino acids long. Per germline, CDR1 DFQATT and CDR2 SNEGSKA (reference sequence). Between the trimmed V and J ends, which lost 0 bases and 3 bases, there was a span of 19 bases.

V and J are TRBV6-5 and TRBJ2-5; D assignment may be TRBD1 or TRBD2 (5 bases each). The CDR3 runs 13 residues. The germline gives CDR1 MNHEY, CDR2 SVGAGI. Trimming shortened V by 5 bases and J by 4 bases, and 11 bases separated the two germline ends. In DNA, the CDR3 is TGTGCCAGCAGTAATACGAGGGGAGAGACCCAGTACTTC. Translated: CASSNTRGETQYF.

The chain recombines TRBV10-3 with TRBJ2-1, with TRBD2 identical over 8 bases. J was trimmed by 1 base and V by 5 bases; bases with no gene match: 13. Germline CDR1 reads ENHRY; CDR2 reads SYGVKD. The CDR3 is 18 amino acids. CDR3 residues: CAISPQDSGVLSYNEQFF. The CDR3 DNA follows: TGTGCCATCAGTCCCCAGGATAGCGGGGTTTTGTCCTACAATGAGCAGTTCTTC.

The chain carries TRBV3-1 and TRBJ2-5; 7 positions match TRBD2. Germline assignment: CDR1 LGHDT and CDR2 YNNKEL (reference sequence). This CDR3 has 16 residues. V trimming: 1 base; J trimming: 5 bases; junction bases outside the gene matches: 10. The CDR3 sequence is CASSQAGGGRRETQYF. The CDR3, as DNA: TGTGCCAGCAGCCAAGCAGGCGGGGGTCGACGGGAGACCCAGTACTTC.

This chain connects TRBV2 to TRBJ2-6; TRBD1 matches at 8 bases. Trimming cost V 1 base and J 2 bases; bases outside gene matches: 16. Germline-derived CDR1 and CDR2 are SNHLY and FYNNEI. The CDR3 loop spans 21 amino acids. CDR3 sequence reads: CASSEEGRPDRVFAGANVLTF. The DNA of the CDR3 is TGTGCCAGCAGTGAAGAGGGGAGACCGGACAGGGTATTTGCTGGGGCCAACGTCCTGACTTTC. Full variable domain (outside the CDR3, taken from reference TRBV2 and TRBJ2-6): EPEVTQTPSHQVTQMGQEVILRCVPISNHLYFYWYRQILGQKVEFLVSFYNNEISEKSEIFDDQFSVERPDGSNFTLKIRSTKLEDSAMYFCASSEEGRPDRVFAGANVLTFGAGSRLTVL.

The rearrangement joins TRBV4-2 to TRBJ2-6; TRBD2 might be the D (6 bases). Germline V gives CDR1 LGHNA, CDR2 YNFKEQ. Trimming left V 3 bases short and J 0 bases short, with 12 bases between. The CDR3 extends over 17 amino acids. The CDR3 DNA reads TGTGCCAGCAGCCAGCGGGACGGAGCCTCTGGGGCCAACGTCCTGACTTTC. The encoded protein is CASSQRDGASGANVLTF.

The chain couples TRBV2 to TRBJ2-7; possible D gene TRBD1, 6 bases. Per germline, CDR1 SNHLY and CDR2 FYNNEI. The CDR3 has 13 residues. V was trimmed by 6 bases and J by 5 bases, leaving 14 bases between them. CDR3 DNA: TGTGCCAGCAGGGAGATGCGACAGGACGAGCAGTACTTC. Its translation: CASREMRQDEQYF.

The V and J genes are TRBV10-1 and TRBJ2-3; D not resolved. The length of the CDR3 is 13 residues. Trimming pared 0 bases from V and 6 bases from J, leaving 7 bases between. Germline assignment: CDR1 WNHNN and CDR2 SYGVQD (reference sequence). Written as DNA, the CDR3 is TGCGCCAGCAGTGAGTCCCCCCGGGATACGCAGTATTTT. Encoded protein: CASSESPRDTQYF.